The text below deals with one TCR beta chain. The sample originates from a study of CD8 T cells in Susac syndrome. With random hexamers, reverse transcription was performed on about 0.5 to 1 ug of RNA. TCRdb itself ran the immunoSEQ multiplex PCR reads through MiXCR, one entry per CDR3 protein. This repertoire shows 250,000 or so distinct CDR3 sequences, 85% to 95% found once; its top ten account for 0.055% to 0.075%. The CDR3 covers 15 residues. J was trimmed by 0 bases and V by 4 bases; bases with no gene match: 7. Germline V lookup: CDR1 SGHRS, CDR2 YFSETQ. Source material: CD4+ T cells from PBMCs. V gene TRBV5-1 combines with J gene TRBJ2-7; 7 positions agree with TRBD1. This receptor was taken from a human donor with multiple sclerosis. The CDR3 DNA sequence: TGCGCCAGCAGCACCGGGACAGCCGGCTCCTACGAGCAGTACTTC. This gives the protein CASSTGTAGSYEQYF.